Below, one TCR beta chain is given with its context. This clonotype occurred many times. The clone's antigen remains unknown. There are no base qualities to consult, and no much larger clone falls within one base. The sample's treatment or condition label is to be understood as: allogeneic hematopoietic cell transplantation with graft depleted of TCRalphabeta T cells and CD19 B cells. TCRalphabeta/CD19-depleted allogeneic hematopoietic cell grafts were given to the transplant recipients, all of whom were children. The germline V gene encodes CDR1 ENHRY and CDR2 SYGVKD. The CDR3 runs 16 residues from the cysteine to the phenylalanine. Just CDR3 DNA is preserved here, 48 bases in frame from base 1. V is cut by 2 bases and J by 5 bases, and the space between the germline ends is 19 bases. The data originate from a study of T-cell reconstitution after alpha-beta-depleted transplantation in children (dated by TCRdb to 2016 to 2018). General notes on the study: The study quantitatively tracked T-cell immune reconstitution after TCRalphabeta/CD19-depleted allogeneic hematopoietic cell transplantation in children using TCR repertoire profiling.

The method behind the library was PCR. Sequencer: Illumina HiSeq 2500. TCR libraries were prepared with molecular barcoding, using unique molecular identifiers to normalize TCRbeta repertoire quantification. Through fastp at Q25 and MiXCR, TCRdb rebuilt clones from the public reads, retaining in-frame beta chains. Every entry covers one CDR3 protein and lists the most common genes and DNA from its rows. The sample table records around 490,000 distinct CDR3 sequences; approximately 10% of these occur just once. Clones ranked in the top ten supply 12% to 15% of the sample. The paper as a whole reports these results and caveats: In some patients, the high TCRbeta diversity seen at day 60 was put down to recipient T cells and intrathymic progenitors that had survived conditioning. The frequencies of hyperexpanded clones fell over the following months, and after one year, T-cell counts and TCRbeta diversity were mostly attributed to newly produced T cells. The apparently early recovery of alphabetaT-cell counts about two months after transplant reportedly depended on only several hundred rapidly expanded clones that came from non-depleted graft cells.

Material: PBMCs, mostly from graft donor cells, obtained 180 days after TCRalphabeta/CD19-depleted stem cell transplant. The TCR sequence derives from a female patient aged 2 to 10 who had a stem cell transplant for aplastic anemia, so the T cells may come from the graft donor. Rearrangement joined TRBV10-3 to TRBJ2-7; the D gene lacks a confident call. The nucleotide sequence is given as TGTGCCATCAGTGAGGGCGGTGGTCTAGGGTTCCACGAGCAGTACTTC. The resulting protein is CAISEGGGLGFHEQYF.